This is a list of T cell receptor beta chains from one sample in a study of OX40 agonist ivuxolimab in advanced cancers. Libraries were prepared by immunoSEQ multiplex PCR; TCRdb keeps only in-frame clonotypes and omits some of them. The profile shows about 82,000 clones, 70% to 90% of them singletons. Source: CD4+ or CD8+ T cells sorted from blood, taken in a trial of the OX40 agonist ivuxolimab. These receptors all stem from an adult with an advanced solid tumor such as melanoma, head and neck, liver or kidney cancer. Each CDR3 is given with its conserved first and last residue. A D gene is named only where the DNA matches it firmly. Clone sizes are given selectively: once, few, many, or a class where the clone is expanded.

clone size: few; J gene: TRBJ2-3; V gene: TRBV5-6; D gene: TRBD1; CDR3 protein: CASSPGQGAADTQYF; CDR3 DNA: TGTGCCAGCAGCCCGGGACAGGGGGCGGCAGATACGCAGTATTTT
clone size: few; J gene: TRBJ1-6; V gene: TRBV11-2; D gene: -; CDR3 protein: CASSLGPPPLHF; CDR3 DNA: TGTGCCAGCAGCTTAGGGCCTCCCCCCCTCCACTTT
clone size: -; J gene: TRBJ2-5; V gene: TRBV20-1; D gene: -; CDR3 protein: CSARQETQYF; CDR3 DNA: TGCAGTGCTCGCCAAGAGACCCAGTACTTC
clone size: -; J gene: TRBJ2-3; V gene: TRBV7-3; D gene: TRBD2; CDR3 protein: CASSPQRGLMPVSADTQYF; CDR3 DNA: TGTGCCAGCAGCCCTCAGCGGGGGTTGATGCCGGTTAGTGCAGATACGCAGTATTTT
clone size: -; J gene: TRBJ1-2; V gene: TRBV10-3; D gene: -; CDR3 protein: CATIPGQRNYGYTF; CDR3 DNA: TGTGCCACCATACCAGGACAGCGCAACTATGGCTACACCTTC
clone size: -; J gene: TRBJ2-1; V gene: TRBV10-2; D gene: TRBD2; CDR3 protein: CASSDRGAYNEQFF; CDR3 DNA: TGCGCCAGCAGCGATCGGGGGGCCTACAATGAGCAGTTCTTC
clone size: few; J gene: TRBJ2-7; V gene: TRBV6-6; D gene: TRBD1; CDR3 protein: CASSYSDREYEQYF; CDR3 DNA: TGTGCCAGCAGTTACTCGGACAGGGAATACGAGCAGTACTTC
clone size: -; J gene: TRBJ2-7; V gene: TRBV4-1; D gene: -; CDR3 protein: CASSQDRVDSYEQYF; CDR3 DNA: TGCGCCAGCAGCCAAGACAGGGTAGACTCCTACGAGCAGTACTTC
clone size: -; J gene: TRBJ1-2; V gene: TRBV6-5; D gene: TRBD1; CDR3 protein: CASSGTANYGYTF; CDR3 DNA: TGTGCCAGCAGTGGGACAGCTAATTATGGCTACACCTTC
clone size: -; J gene: TRBJ1-3; V gene: TRBV5-4; D gene: -; CDR3 protein: CASSLGKAASSGNTIYF; CDR3 DNA: TGTGCCAGCAGCTTGGGCAAGGCTGCCTCCTCTGGAAACACCATATATTTT
clone size: -; J gene: TRBJ1-3; V gene: TRBV30; D gene: -; CDR3 protein: CAWSVSNTIYF; CDR3 DNA: TGTGCCTGGAGTGTTTCGAACACCATATATTTT
clone size: -; J gene: TRBJ1-5; V gene: TRBV5-1; D gene: -; CDR3 protein: CASSLAPSLGQDQPQHF; CDR3 DNA: TGCGCCAGCAGCTTGGCCCCCAGTCTCGGGCAAGATCAGCCCCAGCATTTT
clone size: -; J gene: TRBJ2-3; V gene: TRBV19; D gene: -; CDR3 protein: CASSDRYTDTQYF; CDR3 DNA: TGTGCCAGTAGTGACAGATACACAGATACGCAGTATTTT
clone size: -; J gene: TRBJ1-3; V gene: TRBV7-2; D gene: -; CDR3 protein: CASSPPGGFGNTIYF; CDR3 DNA: TGTGCCAGCAGCCCCCCGGGTGGGTTTGGAAACACCATATATTTT
clone size: -; J gene: TRBJ1-3; V gene: TRBV30; D gene: -; CDR3 protein: CAWRGYGTGNTIYF; CDR3 DNA: TGTGCCTGGAGGGGCTACGGTACCGGAAACACCATATATTTT
clone size: few; J gene: TRBJ1-5; V gene: TRBV19; D gene: -; CDR3 protein: CASSAQRDQPQHF; CDR3 DNA: TGTGCCAGTAGTGCCCAGAGGGATCAGCCCCAGCATTTT
clone size: few; J gene: TRBJ1-2; V gene: TRBV18; D gene: TRBD1; CDR3 protein: CASSPNRGRAYGYTF; CDR3 DNA: TGTGCCAGCTCACCCAACAGGGGGCGCGCCTATGGCTACACCTTC
clone size: -; J gene: TRBJ1-6; V gene: TRBV5-5; D gene: -; CDR3 protein: CASSGGELHF; CDR3 DNA: TGTGCCAGCAGTGGGGGGGAACTCCACTTT
clone size: -; J gene: TRBJ1-4; V gene: TRBV4-3; D gene: -; CDR3 protein: CASSPDNTQYDNEKLFF; CDR3 DNA: TGCGCCAGCAGCCCAGACAATACCCAATACGATAATGAAAAACTGTTTTTT
clone size: -; J gene: TRBJ1-4; V gene: TRBV5-6; D gene: TRBD1; CDR3 protein: CASSLEQGWTNEKLFF; CDR3 DNA: TGTGCCAGCAGCTTGGAACAGGGGTGGACTAATGAAAAACTGTTTTTT
clone size: -; J gene: TRBJ2-3; V gene: TRBV27; D gene: -; CDR3 protein: CASSSLGGPIDTQYF; CDR3 DNA: TGTGCCAGCAGTTCCCTCGGGGGGCCGATAGATACGCAGTATTTT
clone size: -; J gene: TRBJ2-3; V gene: TRBV7-6; D gene: -; CDR3 protein: CASSRLSTNTDTQYF; CDR3 DNA: TGTGCCAGCAGCCGACTATCGACGAACACAGATACGCAGTATTTT
clone size: -; J gene: TRBJ1-4; V gene: TRBV9; D gene: TRBD1; CDR3 protein: CASSRGHTNEKLFF; CDR3 DNA: TGTGCCAGCTCTAGGGGGCATACTAATGAAAAACTGTTTTTT
clone size: -; J gene: TRBJ2-2; V gene: TRBV2; D gene: -; CDR3 protein: CASSDVSHTGELFF; CDR3 DNA: TGTGCCAGCAGTGACGTCAGTCACACCGGGGAGCTGTTTTTT
clone size: -; J gene: TRBJ2-7; V gene: TRBV5-6; D gene: TRBD1; CDR3 protein: CASSLDRGQGIHEQYF; CDR3 DNA: TGTGCCAGCAGCTTGGATCGGGGACAGGGCATCCACGAGCAGTACTTC
clone size: -; J gene: TRBJ2-7; V gene: TRBV7-8; D gene: -; CDR3 protein: CASGPRGGYEQYF; CDR3 DNA: TGTGCCAGCGGGCCTAGGGGGGGGTACGAGCAGTACTTC
clone size: -; J gene: TRBJ2-7; V gene: TRBV7-6; D gene: TRBD1; CDR3 protein: CASSLDQGAREQYF; CDR3 DNA: TGTGCCAGCAGCTTAGACCAGGGGGCGCGGGAGCAGTACTTC
clone size: -; J gene: TRBJ1-1; V gene: TRBV2; D gene: -; CDR3 protein: CASSQSRGKGTEAFF; CDR3 DNA: TGTGCCAGCAGCCAGTCAAGGGGAAAGGGGACTGAAGCTTTCTTT
clone size: -; J gene: TRBJ1-6; V gene: TRBV6-5; D gene: -; CDR3 protein: CASHRGDQSPLHF; CDR3 DNA: TGTGCCAGCCACCGGGGGGATCAATCACCCCTCCACTTT
clone size: once; J gene: TRBJ2-7; V gene: TRBV9; D gene: -; CDR3 protein: CASSIRAQGYEQYF; CDR3 DNA: TGTGCCAGCAGCATTAGGGCCCAGGGGTACGAGCAGTACTTC
clone size: -; J gene: TRBJ2-2; V gene: TRBV7-3; D gene: -; CDR3 protein: CASSSPGRRELFF; CDR3 DNA: TGTGCCAGCAGCTCGCCGGGGAGGAGGGAGCTGTTTTTT
clone size: -; J gene: TRBJ1-2; V gene: TRBV7-2; D gene: -; CDR3 protein: CASFEGGAGYGYTF; CDR3 DNA: TGTGCCAGCTTTGAGGGGGGCGCAGGGTATGGCTACACCTTC
clone size: few; J gene: TRBJ1-1; V gene: TRBV4-3; D gene: -; CDR3 protein: CASSQEKRTEAFF; CDR3 DNA: TGCGCCAGCAGCCAAGAAAAAAGGACTGAAGCTTTCTTT
clone size: -; J gene: TRBJ2-7; V gene: TRBV6-5; D gene: -; CDR3 protein: CASSYRGRDYEQYF; CDR3 DNA: TGTGCCAGCAGTTACAGGGGACGGGACTACGAGCAGTACTTC
clone size: -; J gene: TRBJ1-1; V gene: TRBV4-3; D gene: TRBD1; CDR3 protein: CASSREGATEAFF; CDR3 DNA: TGCGCCAGCAGCAGAGAGGGGGCTACTGAAGCTTTCTTT
clone size: -; J gene: TRBJ2-6; V gene: TRBV9; D gene: -; CDR3 protein: CASSVASGANVLTF; CDR3 DNA: TGTGCCAGCAGCGTAGCCTCTGGGGCCAACGTCCTGACTTTC
clone size: -; J gene: TRBJ2-5; V gene: TRBV7-2; D gene: TRBD1; CDR3 protein: CASSLGGTGYRYQETQYF; CDR3 DNA: TGTGCCAGCAGCTTAGGTGGGACAGGATACAGATACCAAGAGACCCAGTACTTC
clone size: -; J gene: TRBJ2-7; V gene: TRBV10-3; D gene: -; CDR3 protein: CAISEGAGPYEQYF; CDR3 DNA: TGTGCCATCAGTGAGGGGGCAGGTCCCTACGAGCAGTACTTC
clone size: -; J gene: TRBJ1-1; V gene: TRBV19; D gene: TRBD1; CDR3 protein: CASEDRGGTEAFF; CDR3 DNA: TGTGCCAGCGAAGACAGGGGAGGCACTGAAGCTTTCTTT
clone size: -; J gene: TRBJ2-2; V gene: TRBV18; D gene: -; CDR3 protein: CASSPPSRASGELFF; CDR3 DNA: TGTGCCAGCTCACCACCGTCGAGGGCGTCCGGGGAGCTGTTTTTT
clone size: -; J gene: TRBJ1-2; V gene: TRBV30; D gene: TRBD1; CDR3 protein: CAWSTQTGLEGYTF; CDR3 DNA: TGTGCCTGGAGTACCCAGACAGGGCTGGAGGGCTACACCTTC
clone size: -; J gene: TRBJ1-4; V gene: TRBV5-1; D gene: -; CDR3 protein: CASSLAPGGDEKLFF; CDR3 DNA: TGCGCCAGCAGCTTGGCCCCCGGGGGTGATGAAAAACTGTTTTTT